This T cell receptor beta chain was observed in a study of T cell responses to AZD1222 COVID-19 vaccine. At the level of the study: Pooling was applied to second doses at about 4 or about 12 weeks. Study-wide results and caveats: Two AZD1222 administrations were followed by greater Spike-specific TCR breadth and depth. The donor group comprised mostly white British people and more females; the analysis possibly underestimated clonal diversity. The study found vaccine-associated CD4 TCRs spanning spike, dominant at 160-218 and 743-854.

Germline assignment: CDR1 LNHDA and CDR2 SQIVND (reference sequence). The CDR3 is 13 residues long. Unmatched junction bases numbered 4, after V lost 2 bases and J lost 8 bases. The protocol was immunoSEQ multiplex PCR, while the TCRdb copy is restricted to in-frame clones and leaves out a portion. The profile shows about 150,000 clones, around 89% of them singletons. Points on this clone: Its antigen is currently unknown.

The clonotype was recovered from an adult in good health. The V call is TRBV19, the J call TRBJ1-2; 8 bases agree with TRBD1. Sequencing was performed on peripheral blood, taken on day 0 of AZD1222 vaccination. CDR3 loop: CASSIQGAGGYTF. CDR3 coding DNA: TGTGCCAGTAGTATACAGGGGGCGGGAGGCTACACCTTC.